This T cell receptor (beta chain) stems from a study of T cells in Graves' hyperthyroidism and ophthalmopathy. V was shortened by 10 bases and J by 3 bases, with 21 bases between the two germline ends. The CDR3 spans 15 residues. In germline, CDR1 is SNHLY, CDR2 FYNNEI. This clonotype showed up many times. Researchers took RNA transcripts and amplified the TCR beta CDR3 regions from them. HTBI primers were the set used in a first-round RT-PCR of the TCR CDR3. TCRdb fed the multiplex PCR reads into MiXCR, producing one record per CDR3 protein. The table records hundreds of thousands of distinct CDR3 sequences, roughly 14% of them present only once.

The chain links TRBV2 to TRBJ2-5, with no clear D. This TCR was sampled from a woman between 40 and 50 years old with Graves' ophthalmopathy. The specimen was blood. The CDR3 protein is CATPTGGLGEETQYF. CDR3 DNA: TGTGCCACCCCGACCGGCGGTTTAGGCGAAGAGACCCAGTACTTC. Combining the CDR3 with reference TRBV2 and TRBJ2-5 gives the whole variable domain EPEVTQTPSHQVTQMGQEVILRCVPISNHLYFYWYRQILGQKVEFLVSFYNNEISEKSEIFDDQFSVERPDGSNFTLKIRSTKLEDSAMYFCATPTGGLGEETQYFGPGTRLLVL.